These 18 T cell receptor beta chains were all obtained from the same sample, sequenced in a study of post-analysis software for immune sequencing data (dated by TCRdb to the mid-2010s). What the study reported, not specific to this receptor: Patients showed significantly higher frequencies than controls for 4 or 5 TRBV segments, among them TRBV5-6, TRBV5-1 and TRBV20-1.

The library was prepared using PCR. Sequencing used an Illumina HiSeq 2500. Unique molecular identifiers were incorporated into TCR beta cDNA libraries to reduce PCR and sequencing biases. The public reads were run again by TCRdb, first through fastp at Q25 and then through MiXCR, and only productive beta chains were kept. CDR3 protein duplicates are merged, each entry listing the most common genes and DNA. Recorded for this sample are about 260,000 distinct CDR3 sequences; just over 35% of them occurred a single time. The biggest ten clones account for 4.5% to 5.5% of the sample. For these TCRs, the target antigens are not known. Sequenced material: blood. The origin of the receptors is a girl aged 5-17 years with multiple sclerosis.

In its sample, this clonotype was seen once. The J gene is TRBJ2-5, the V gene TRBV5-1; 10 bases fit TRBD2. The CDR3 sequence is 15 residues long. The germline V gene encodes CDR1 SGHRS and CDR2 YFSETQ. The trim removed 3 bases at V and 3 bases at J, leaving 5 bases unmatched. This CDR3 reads CASSSVSGGEETQYF. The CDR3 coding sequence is TGCGCCAGCAGCTCCGTCAGCGGGGGGGAAGAGACCCAGTACTTC.

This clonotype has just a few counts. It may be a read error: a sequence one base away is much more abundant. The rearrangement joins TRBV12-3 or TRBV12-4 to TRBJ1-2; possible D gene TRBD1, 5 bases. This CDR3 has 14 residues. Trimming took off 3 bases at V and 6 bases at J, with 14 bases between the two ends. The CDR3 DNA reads TGTGCCAGCAGTTTCGACAGACGCAGGAATGGCTACACCTTC. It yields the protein CASSFDRRRNGYTF.

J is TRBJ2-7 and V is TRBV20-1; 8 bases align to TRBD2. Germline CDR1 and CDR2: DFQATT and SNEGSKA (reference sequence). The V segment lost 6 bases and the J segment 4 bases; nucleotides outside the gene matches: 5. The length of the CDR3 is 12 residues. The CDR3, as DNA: TGCAGTGCAAGACTAGCGCTGTACGAGCAGTACTTC. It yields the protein CSARLALYEQYF.

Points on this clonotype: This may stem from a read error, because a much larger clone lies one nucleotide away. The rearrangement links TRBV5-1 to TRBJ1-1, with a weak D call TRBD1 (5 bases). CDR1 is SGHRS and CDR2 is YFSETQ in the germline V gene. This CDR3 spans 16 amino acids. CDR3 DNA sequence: TGCGCCGGCAGCTTTACTGGGGACCCAGGGAACACTGAAGCTTTCTTT. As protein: CAGSFTGDPGNTEAFF.

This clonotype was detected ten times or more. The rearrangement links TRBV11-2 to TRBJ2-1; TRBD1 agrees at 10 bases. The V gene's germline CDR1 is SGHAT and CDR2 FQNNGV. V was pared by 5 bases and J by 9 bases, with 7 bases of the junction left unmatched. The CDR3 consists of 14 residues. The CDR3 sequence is CASSADRGQGEQFF. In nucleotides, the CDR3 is TGTGCCAGCAGCGCCGACAGGGGGCAAGGTGAGCAGTTCTTC.

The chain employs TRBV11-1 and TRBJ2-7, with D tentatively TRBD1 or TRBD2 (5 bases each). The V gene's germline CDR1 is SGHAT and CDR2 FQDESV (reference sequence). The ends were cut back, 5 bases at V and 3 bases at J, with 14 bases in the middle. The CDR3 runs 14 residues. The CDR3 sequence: CASSPGTWGYEQYF. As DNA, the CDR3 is TGTGCCAGCAGCCCGGGGACGTGGGGCTACGAGCAGTACTTC.

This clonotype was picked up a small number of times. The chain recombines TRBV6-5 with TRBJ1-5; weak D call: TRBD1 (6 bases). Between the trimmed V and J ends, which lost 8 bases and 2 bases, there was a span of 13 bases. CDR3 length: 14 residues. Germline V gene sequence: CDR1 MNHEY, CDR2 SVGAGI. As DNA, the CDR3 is TGTGCCAGCGGGGGCCGGGGAGGCAATCAGCCCCAGCATTTT. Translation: CASGGRGGNQPQHF.

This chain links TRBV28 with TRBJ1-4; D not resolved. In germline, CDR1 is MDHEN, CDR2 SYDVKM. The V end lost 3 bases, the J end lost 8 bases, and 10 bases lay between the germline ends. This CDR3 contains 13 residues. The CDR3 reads CASSFSLVEKLFF. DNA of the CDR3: TGTGCCAGCAGTTTCAGTCTCGTAGAAAAACTGTTTTTT.

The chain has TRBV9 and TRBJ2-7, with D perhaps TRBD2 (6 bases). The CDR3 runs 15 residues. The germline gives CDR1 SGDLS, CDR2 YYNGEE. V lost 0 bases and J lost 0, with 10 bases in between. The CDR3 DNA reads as TGTGCCAGCAGCGTAGGGGGGGTCAACTCCTACGAGCAGTACTTC. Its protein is CASSVGGVNSYEQYF.

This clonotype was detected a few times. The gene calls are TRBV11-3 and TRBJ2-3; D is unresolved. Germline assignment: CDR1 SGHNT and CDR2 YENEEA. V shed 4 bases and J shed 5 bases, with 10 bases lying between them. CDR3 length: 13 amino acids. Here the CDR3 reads CASSSAHEDTQYF. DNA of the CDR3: TGTGCCAGCAGCTCGGCCCACGAAGATACGCAGTATTTT.

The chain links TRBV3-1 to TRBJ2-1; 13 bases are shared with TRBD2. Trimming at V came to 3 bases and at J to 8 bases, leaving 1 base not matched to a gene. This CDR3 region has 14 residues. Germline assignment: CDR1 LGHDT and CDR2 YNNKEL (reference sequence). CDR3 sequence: CASSHGLAGDEQFF. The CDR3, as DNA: TGTGCCAGCAGCCACGGACTAGCGGGAGATGAGCAGTTCTTC.

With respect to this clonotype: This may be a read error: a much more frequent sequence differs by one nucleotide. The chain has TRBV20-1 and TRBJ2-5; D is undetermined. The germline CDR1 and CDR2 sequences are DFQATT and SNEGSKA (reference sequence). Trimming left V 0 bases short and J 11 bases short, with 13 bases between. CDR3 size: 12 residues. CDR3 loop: CSARDLAAEQYF. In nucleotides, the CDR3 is TGCAGTGCTAGAGATCTGGCGGCTGAGCAGTACTTC.

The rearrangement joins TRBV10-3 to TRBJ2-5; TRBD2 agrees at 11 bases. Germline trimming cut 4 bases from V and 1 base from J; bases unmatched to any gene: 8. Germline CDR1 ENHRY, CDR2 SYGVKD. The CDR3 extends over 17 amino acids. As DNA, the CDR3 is TGTGCCATCAGTGGTACCGGGACTAGCGGCCTCCAAGAGACCCAGTACTTC. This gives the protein CAISGTGTSGLQETQYF.

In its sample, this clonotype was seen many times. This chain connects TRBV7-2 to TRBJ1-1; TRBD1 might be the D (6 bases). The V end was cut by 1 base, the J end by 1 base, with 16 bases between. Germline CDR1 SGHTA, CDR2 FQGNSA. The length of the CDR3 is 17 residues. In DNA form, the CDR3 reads TGTGCCAGCAGCTTAGACCGGGGGCCGAGGTGGAACACTGAAGCTTTCTTT. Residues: CASSLDRGPRWNTEAFF.

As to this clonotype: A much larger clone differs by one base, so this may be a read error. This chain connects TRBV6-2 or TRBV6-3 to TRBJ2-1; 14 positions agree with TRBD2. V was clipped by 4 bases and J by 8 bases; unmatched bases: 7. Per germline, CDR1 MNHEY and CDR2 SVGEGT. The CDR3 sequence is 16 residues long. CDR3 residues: CASSSTSGGAEDEQFF. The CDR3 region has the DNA TGTGCCAGCAGTTCGACTAGCGGGGGGGCTGAGGATGAGCAGTTCTTC.

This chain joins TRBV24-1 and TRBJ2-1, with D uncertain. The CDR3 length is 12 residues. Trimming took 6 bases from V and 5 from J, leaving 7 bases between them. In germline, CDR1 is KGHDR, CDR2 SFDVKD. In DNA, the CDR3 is TGTGCCACCAGTCGCGGTGACAATGAGCAGTTCTTC. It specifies CATSRGDNEQFF.

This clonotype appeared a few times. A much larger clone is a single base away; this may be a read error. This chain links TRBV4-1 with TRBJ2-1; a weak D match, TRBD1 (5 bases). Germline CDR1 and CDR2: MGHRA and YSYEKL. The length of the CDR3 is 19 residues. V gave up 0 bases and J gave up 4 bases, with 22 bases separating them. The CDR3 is CASSQDSITIDSDYNEQFF. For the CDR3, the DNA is TGCGCCAGCAGCCAAGATTCTATAACGATTGACAGCGATTACAATGAGCAGTTCTTC.

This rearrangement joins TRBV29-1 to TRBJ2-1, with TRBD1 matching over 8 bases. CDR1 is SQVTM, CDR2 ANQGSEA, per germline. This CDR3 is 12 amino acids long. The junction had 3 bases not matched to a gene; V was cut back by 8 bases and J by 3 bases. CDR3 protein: CSSGTGYNEQFF. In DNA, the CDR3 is TGCAGCTCAGGGACAGGCTACAATGAGCAGTTCTTC.